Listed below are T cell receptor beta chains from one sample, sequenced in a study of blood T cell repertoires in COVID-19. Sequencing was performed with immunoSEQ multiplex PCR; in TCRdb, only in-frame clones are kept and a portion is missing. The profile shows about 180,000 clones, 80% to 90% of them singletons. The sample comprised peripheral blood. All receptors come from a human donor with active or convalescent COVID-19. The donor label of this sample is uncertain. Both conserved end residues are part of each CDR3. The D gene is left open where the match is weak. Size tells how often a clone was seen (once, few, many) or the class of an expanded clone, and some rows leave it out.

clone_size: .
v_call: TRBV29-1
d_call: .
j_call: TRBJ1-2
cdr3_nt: TGCAGCGTTGATAGGGCAGGGAGGGCTTATGGCTACACCTTC
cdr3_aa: CSVDRAGRAYGYTF

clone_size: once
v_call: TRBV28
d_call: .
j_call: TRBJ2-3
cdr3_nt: TGTGCCAGCAGTTTGGACAGTTCAGATACGCAGTATTTT
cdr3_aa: CASSLDSSDTQYF

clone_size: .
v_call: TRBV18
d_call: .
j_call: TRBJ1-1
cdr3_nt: TGTGCCAGCTCACCACAGGAAAGGAGCACTGAAGCTTTCTTT
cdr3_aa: CASSPQERSTEAFF

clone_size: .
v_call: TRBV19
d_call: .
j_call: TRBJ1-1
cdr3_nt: TGTGCCAGTAGTAATACATGGCAGACTGAATGGGCTTTCTTT
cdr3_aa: CASSNTWQTEWAFF

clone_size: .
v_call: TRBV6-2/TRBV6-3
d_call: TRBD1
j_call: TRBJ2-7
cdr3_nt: TGTGCCAGCAGTTATCATGGGACAGGGGGAGCCTACGAGCAGTACTTC
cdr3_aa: CASSYHGTGGAYEQYF

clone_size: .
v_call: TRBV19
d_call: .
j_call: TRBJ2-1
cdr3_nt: TGTGCCAGTTCTCCCCCCGCTGCTCCCCTTAGCGGTCCAAGTCATGAGCAGTTCTTC
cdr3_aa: CASSPPAAPLSGPSHEQFF

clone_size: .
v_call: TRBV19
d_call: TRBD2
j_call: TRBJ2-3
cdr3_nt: TGTGCCAGTAGCTGGACTAGCGGGAGTTTGACTAATACGCAGTATTTT
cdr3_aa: CASSWTSGSLTNTQYF

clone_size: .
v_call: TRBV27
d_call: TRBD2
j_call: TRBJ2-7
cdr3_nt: TGTGCCAGCACCCGAAGCGGGACCTATTCCTACGAGCAGTACTTC
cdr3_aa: CASTRSGTYSYEQYF

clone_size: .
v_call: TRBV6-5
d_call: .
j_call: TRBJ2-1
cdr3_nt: TGTGCCAGCAGTCTCCCGGTGGGGTTCCAGGGGGAGCAGTTCTTC
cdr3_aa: CASSLPVGFQGEQFF

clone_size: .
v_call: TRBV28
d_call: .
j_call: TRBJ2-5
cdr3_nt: TGTGCCAGCAGACGGGACACCCAAGAGACCCAGTACTTC
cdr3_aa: CASRRDTQETQYF

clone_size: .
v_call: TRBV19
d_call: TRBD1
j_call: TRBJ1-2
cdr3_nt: TGTGCCAGTAGCTTAGTTCCTCCGACAGGGCCGACCATCTATGGCTACACCTTC
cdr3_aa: CASSLVPPTGPTIYGYTF

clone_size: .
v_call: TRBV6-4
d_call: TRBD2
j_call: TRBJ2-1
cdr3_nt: TGTGCCAGCATCCTCACCTCGCCCGGGACTAGCGGTAGAGGGGTGTTCTTC
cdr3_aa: CASILTSPGTSGRGVFF

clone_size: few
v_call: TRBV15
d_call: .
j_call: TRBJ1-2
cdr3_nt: TGTGCCACCAGCAGAGACCAGGGTGGCTACACCTTC
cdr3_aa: CATSRDQGGYTF

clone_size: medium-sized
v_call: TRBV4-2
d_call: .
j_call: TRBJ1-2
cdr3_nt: TGTGCCAGCAGCCAAGATCGGGAGGCTGGCTACACCTTC
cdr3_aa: CASSQDREAGYTF

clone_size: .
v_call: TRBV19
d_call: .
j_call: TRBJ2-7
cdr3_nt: TGTGCCAGTAGTGGGGGGGCCGAGGACGAGCAGTACTTC
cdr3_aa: CASSGGAEDEQYF

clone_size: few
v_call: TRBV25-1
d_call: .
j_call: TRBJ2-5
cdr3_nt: TGTGCCAGCAGTCCAGCTGGAGTGGCGGAGATCCAAGAGACCCAGTACTTC
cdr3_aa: CASSPAGVAEIQETQYF

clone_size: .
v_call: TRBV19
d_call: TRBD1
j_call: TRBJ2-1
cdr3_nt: TGTGCCAGTAGTCTGACAGGGGTTCTTTACAATGAGCAGTTCTTC
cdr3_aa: CASSLTGVLYNEQFF

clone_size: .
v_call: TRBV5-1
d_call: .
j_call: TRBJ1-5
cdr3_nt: TGCGCCAGCAGCTTGGAAGGGGAGGGGCAGCCCCAGCATTTT
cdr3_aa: CASSLEGEGQPQHF

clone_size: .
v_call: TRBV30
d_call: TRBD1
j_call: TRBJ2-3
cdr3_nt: TGTGCCTGGAACAGGGGGAGTGGAGATACGCAGTATTTT
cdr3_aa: CAWNRGSGDTQYF

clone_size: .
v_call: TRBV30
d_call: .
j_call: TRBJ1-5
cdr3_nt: TGTGCCTGGACCGTGGGGCAACTACCTCATAGCAATCAGCCCCAGCATTTT
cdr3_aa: CAWTVGQLPHSNQPQHF

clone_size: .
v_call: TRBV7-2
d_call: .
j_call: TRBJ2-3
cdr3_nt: TGTGCCAGCAGCCTCCTAGGAATCACAGATACGCAGTATTTT
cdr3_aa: CASSLLGITDTQYF

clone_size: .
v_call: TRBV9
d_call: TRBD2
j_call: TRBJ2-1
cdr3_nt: TGTGCCAGCAGCTCTAGCGGGGCCAGCTCCTACAATGAGCAGTTCTTC
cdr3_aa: CASSSSGASSYNEQFF

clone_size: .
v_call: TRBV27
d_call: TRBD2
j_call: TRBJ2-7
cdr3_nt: TGTGCCAGCAGTTTAGTCCCCCAGCCGGGACTAGCGAACGAGCAGTACTTC
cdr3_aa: CASSLVPQPGLANEQYF

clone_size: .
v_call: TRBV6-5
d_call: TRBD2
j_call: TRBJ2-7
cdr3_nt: TGTGCCAGCATCGGGCAAAATAGCGGGAGGTTCGAGCAGTACTTC
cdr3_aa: CASIGQNSGRFEQYF

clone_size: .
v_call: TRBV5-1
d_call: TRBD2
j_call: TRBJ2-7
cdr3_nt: TGCGCCAGCAGTTGGACTAGCGGGGAATCCTACGAGCAGTACTTC
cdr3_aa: CASSWTSGESYEQYF

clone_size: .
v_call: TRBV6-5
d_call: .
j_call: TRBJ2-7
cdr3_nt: TGTGCCAGCAGTTCCGGGACATTGCCCTACGAGCAGTACTTC
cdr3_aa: CASSSGTLPYEQYF

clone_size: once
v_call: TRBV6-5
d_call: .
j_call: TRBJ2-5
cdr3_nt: TGTGCCTCATCGCGGGGGCAGGGAGAGACCCAGTACTTC
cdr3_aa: CASSRGQGETQYF

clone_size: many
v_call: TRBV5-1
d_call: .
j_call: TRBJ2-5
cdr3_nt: TGCGCCAGTGCACAGGGTAGACAAGAGACCCAGTACTTC
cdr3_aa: CASAQGRQETQYF

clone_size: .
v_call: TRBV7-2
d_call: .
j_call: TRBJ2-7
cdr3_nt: TGTGCCAGCAGCTCCACTTCCTACGAGCAGTACTTC
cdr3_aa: CASSSTSYEQYF

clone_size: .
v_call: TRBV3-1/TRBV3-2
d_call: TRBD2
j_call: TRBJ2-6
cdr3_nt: TGTGCCAGCCGAGGACTAGCGGGAGGTTCTGGGGCCAACGTCCTGACTTTC
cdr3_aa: CASRGLAGGSGANVLTF

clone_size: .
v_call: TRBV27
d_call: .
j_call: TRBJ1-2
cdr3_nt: TGTGCCAGCAGTCCCCCAGGGCACTATGGCTACACCTTC
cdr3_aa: CASSPPGHYGYTF

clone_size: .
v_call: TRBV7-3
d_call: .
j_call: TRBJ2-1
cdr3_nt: TGTGCCAGCAGCTTAATGGGGGGCAATGAGCAGTTCTTC
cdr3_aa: CASSLMGGNEQFF

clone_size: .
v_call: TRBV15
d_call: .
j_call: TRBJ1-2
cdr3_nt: TGTGCCACCAGCAGAGATGAGAACTATGGCTACACCTTC
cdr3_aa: CATSRDENYGYTF

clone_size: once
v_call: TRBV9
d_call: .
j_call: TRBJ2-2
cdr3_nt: TGTGCCAGCAGCGATACCTACGCAGGAAACGGGGAGCTGTTTTTT
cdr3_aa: CASSDTYAGNGELFF

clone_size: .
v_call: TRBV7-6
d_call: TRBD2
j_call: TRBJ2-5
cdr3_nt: TGTGCCAGCAGCCGACCCGGGACTAGAGAGACCCAGTACTTC
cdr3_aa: CASSRPGTRETQYF

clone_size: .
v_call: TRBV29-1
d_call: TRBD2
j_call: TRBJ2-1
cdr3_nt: TGCAGCGTTGCTCAGAGACTAGCGGGAGGGCCTAACAATGAGCAGTTCTTC
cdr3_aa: CSVAQRLAGGPNNEQFF

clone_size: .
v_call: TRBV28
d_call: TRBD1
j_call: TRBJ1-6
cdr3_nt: TGTGCCAGCAGTTTAGGACAGGGCTATAATTCACCCCTCCACTTT
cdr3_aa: CASSLGQGYNSPLHF

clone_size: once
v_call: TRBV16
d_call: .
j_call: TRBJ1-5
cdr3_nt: TGTGCCAGCAGTCAGACAGATAGCAATCAGCCCCAGCATTTT
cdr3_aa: CASSQTDSNQPQHF

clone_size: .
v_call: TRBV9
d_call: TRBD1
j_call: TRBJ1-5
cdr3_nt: TGTGCCAGCAGCGAACAAGGACAGGGGAATCAGCCCCAGCATTTT
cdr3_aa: CASSEQGQGNQPQHF

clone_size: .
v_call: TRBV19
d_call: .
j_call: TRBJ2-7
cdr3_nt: TGTGCCAGTAGTATCAGGCTAGCGAGTTACGAGCAGTACTTC
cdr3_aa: CASSIRLASYEQYF

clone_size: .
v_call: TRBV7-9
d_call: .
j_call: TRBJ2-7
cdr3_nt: TGTGCCAGCACCTATAACGAGGAACACGAGCAGTACTTC
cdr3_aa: CASTYNEEHEQYF

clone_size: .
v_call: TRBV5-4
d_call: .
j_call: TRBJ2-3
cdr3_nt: TGTGCCAGCAGCCCAATCAGGGAGTCGGGGACTCATCTCACAGATACGCAGTATTTT
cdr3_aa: CASSPIRESGTHLTDTQYF

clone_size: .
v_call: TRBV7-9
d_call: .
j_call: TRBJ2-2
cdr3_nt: TGTGCCTTCGGGGGAGGGGAGCTGTTTTTT
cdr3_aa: CAFGGGELFF

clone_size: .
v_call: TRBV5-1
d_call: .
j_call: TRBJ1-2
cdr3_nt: TGCGCCAGCAGCCCAGGGTATCCCGTGGACTATGGCTACACCTTC
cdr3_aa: CASSPGYPVDYGYTF

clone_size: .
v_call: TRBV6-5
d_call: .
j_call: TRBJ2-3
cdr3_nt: TGTGCCAGCAGCCTGACACCTACTAGCACAGATACGCAGTATTTT
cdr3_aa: CASSLTPTSTDTQYF

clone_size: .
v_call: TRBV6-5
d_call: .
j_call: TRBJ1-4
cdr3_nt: TGTGCCAGCAGCACCGGGTATACTAATGAAAAACTGTTTTTT
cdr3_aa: CASSTGYTNEKLFF